This TCR beta chain was retrieved from a study of T cell responses to AZD1222 COVID-19 vaccine. Study outcomes and limitations: Baseline serostatus was positive in only six AZD1222 recipients. Samples come after the peak T cell response, not at day 14.

About this clone itself: Its antigen is not known.

The assay was immunoSEQ multiplex PCR, and TCRdb's table has in-frame clones only and misses some. The sample lists 100,000 to 150,000 clones, about 92% occurring once. This specimen was peripheral blood, taken on day 0 of MenACWY control vaccination. This sequence originates from an adult in good health.

The DNA of the CDR3 is TGTGCCAGCAGTGACTCAAACAGGGGTGACTACAATGAGCAGTTCTTC. This codes for CASSDSNRGDYNEQFF. The rearrangement uses TRBV6-4 and TRBJ2-1, with 7 positions matching TRBD1. CDR3 size: 16 residues. V shed 0 bases and J 3 bases; nucleotides not matched to a gene: 5. The germline CDR1 and CDR2 sequences are MRHNA and SNTAGT.